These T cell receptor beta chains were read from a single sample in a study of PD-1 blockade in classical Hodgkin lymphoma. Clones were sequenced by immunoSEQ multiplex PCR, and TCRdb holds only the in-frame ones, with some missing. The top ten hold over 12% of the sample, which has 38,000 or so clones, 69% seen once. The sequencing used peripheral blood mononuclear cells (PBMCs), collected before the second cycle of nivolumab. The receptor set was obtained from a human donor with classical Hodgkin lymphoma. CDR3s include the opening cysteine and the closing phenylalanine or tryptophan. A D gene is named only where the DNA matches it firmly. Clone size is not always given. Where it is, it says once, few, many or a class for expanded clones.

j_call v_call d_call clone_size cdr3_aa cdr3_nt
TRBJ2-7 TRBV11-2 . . CASSLVGPYYEQYF TGTGCCAGCAGCTTAGTAGGACCCTATTACGAGCAGTACTTC
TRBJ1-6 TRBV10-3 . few CAISGTGRNSPLHF TGTGCCATCAGTGGTACAGGGAGGAATTCACCCCTCCACTTT
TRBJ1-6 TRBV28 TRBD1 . CASSLLDPGQGYSPLHF TGTGCCAGCAGTTTACTCGACCCGGGACAGGGCTATTCACCCCTCCACTTT
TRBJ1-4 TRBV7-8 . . CASGGAGEKLFF TGTGCCAGCGGGGGGGCAGGGGAAAAACTGTTTTTT
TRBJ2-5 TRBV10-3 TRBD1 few CAISGTGVETQYF TGTGCCATCAGTGGGACAGGTGTGGAGACCCAGTACTTC
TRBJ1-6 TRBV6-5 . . CASTPARYSPLHF TGTGCCAGCACACCCGCCCGGTATTCACCCCTCCACTTT
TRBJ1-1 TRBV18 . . CASSNTQGGLTEAFF TGTGCCAGCTCAAACACACAGGGAGGTTTGACTGAAGCTTTCTTT
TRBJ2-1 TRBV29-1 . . CSVEGGMTVHEQFF TGCAGCGTTGAAGGAGGGATGACAGTTCATGAGCAGTTCTTC
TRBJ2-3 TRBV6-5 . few CASITGSDTQYF TGTGCCAGCATTACAGGGTCCGATACGCAGTATTTT
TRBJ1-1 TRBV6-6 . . CASSYAGETEAFF TGTGCCAGCAGTTACGCAGGGGAAACTGAAGCTTTCTTT
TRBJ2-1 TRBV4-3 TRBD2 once CASSQDGASGAYNEQFF TGCGCCAGCAGCCAAGATGGCGCTAGCGGGGCCTACAATGAGCAGTTCTTC
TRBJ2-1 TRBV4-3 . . CASSQAIGDNEQFF TGCGCCAGCAGCCAAGCAATCGGGGATAATGAGCAGTTCTTC
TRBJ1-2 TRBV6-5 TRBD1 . CASSYSQGDAYTF TGTGCCAGCAGTTACTCGCAGGGGGATGCCTACACCTTC
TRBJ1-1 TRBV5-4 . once CASSRVGNTEAFF TGTGCCAGCAGCCGGGTGGGGAACACTGAAGCTTTCTTT
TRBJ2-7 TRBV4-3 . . CASSQDWGRYEQYF TGCGCCAGCAGCCAAGATTGGGGGAGGTACGAGCAGTACTTC
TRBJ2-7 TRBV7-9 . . CASSLLGPGEQYF TGTGCCAGCAGCTTACTAGGTCCGGGCGAGCAGTACTTC
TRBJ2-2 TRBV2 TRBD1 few CASSERQGNTGELFF TGTGCCAGCAGCGAACGACAGGGGAACACCGGGGAGCTGTTTTTT
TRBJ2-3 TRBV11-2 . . CASSPQSGSVLYF TGTGCCAGCAGCCCCCAGAGTGGTAGCGTGCTGTATTTT
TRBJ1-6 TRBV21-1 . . CASTRGLSDSPLHF TGTGCCAGCACTCGGGGGTTGAGTGATTCACCCCTCCACTTT
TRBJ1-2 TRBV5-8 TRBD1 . CASSQDRVYGYTF TGTGCCAGCAGCCAAGACAGGGTATATGGCTACACCTTC
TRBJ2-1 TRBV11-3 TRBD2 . CASSHGGASYNEQFF TGTGCCAGCAGCCACGGGGGGGCCTCCTACAATGAGCAGTTCTTC
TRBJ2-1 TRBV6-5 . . CASSYLLSGNEQFF TGTGCCAGCAGTTACCTCCTTTCGGGCAATGAGCAGTTCTTC
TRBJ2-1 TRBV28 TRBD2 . CASNKGGLAVISYNEQFF TGTGCCAGCAACAAAGGGGGACTAGCGGTAATCTCCTACAATGAGCAGTTCTTC
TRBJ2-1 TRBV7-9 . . CASSLAYNEQFF TGTGCCAGCAGCTTAGCCTACAATGAGCAGTTCTTC
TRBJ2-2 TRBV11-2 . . CASSLGGKATGELFF TGTGCCAGCAGCTTGGGGGGCAAGGCCACCGGGGAGCTGTTTTTT
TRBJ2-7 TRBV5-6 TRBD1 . CASSSQGTSGWQYF TGTGCCAGCAGCTCACAGGGGACCTCCGGTTGGCAGTACTTC
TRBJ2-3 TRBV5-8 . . CASSLLASADTQYF TGTGCCAGCAGCTTGTTAGCCTCAGCAGATACGCAGTATTTT
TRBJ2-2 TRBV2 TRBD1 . CASSRQGPGELFF TGTGCCAGCAGCAGACAGGGACCCGGGGAGCTGTTTTTT
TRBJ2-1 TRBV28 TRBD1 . CASKGAPGTQSSYNEQFF TGTGCCAGCAAGGGGGCTCCCGGGACCCAGAGCTCCTACAATGAGCAGTTCTTC
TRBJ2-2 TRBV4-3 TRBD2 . CASSRLAEAGGELFF TGCGCCAGCAGCCGACTAGCGGAAGCGGGTGGGGAGCTGTTTTTT
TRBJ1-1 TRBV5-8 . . CASSPKVWALSTEAFF TGTGCCAGCAGCCCAAAAGTTTGGGCCCTGAGCACTGAAGCTTTCTTT
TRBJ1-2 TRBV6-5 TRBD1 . CASSYYTGENYGYTF TGTGCCAGCAGTTACTACACAGGGGAGAACTATGGCTACACCTTC
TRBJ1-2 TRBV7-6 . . CASSRDGNYGYTF TGTGCCAGCAGCCGGGACGGGAACTATGGCTACACCTTC
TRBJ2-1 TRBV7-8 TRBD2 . CASSLERGSYNEQFF TGTGCCAGCAGCTTAGAGCGGGGCTCCTACAATGAGCAGTTCTTC
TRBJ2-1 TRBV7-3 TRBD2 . CASSPRSGTYNEQFF TGTGCCAGCAGCCCGCGGAGCGGGACCTACAATGAGCAGTTCTTC
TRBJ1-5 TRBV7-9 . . CASSLVGTDVYQPQHF TGTGCCAGCAGCTTAGTAGGGACGGACGTTTATCAGCCCCAGCATTTT
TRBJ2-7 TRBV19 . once CASSAKFRGLTYEQYF TGTGCCAGTAGTGCCAAGTTTAGAGGACTAACCTACGAGCAGTACTTC
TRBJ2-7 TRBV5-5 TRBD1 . CASSFQQGPGEQYF TGTGCCAGCAGCTTTCAACAGGGGCCCGGGGAGCAGTACTTC
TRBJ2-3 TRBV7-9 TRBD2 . CASSPGLAGDTQYF TGTGCCAGCAGCCCGGGACTAGCGGGAGATACGCAGTATTTT
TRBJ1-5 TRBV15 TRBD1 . CATSRGDRVFQNSNQPQHF TGTGCCACCAGCAGAGGGGACAGGGTCTTTCAGAATAGCAATCAGCCCCAGCATTTT
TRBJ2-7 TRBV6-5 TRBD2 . CASRRLAGGYEQYF TGTGCCAGCAGGCGACTAGCGGGGGGCTACGAGCAGTACTTC
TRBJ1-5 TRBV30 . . CAWSVGQSQHF TGTGCCTGGAGTGTAGGACAGTCCCAGCATTTT
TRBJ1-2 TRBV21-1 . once CASSKVVGGHGYTF TGTGCCAGCAGCAAAGTCGTGGGGGGTCATGGCTACACCTTC
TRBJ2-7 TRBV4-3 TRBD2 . CASSRLAGVREQYF TGCGCCAGCAGCCGATTAGCGGGAGTACGCGAGCAGTACTTC
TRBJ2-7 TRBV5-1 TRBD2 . CASSFRAGGAYEQYF TGCGCCAGCAGCTTTCGGGCGGGGGGAGCCTACGAGCAGTACTTC
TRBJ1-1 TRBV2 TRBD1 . CASSEALLGQQAFF TGTGCCAGCAGTGAAGCGCTTCTGGGACAGCAAGCTTTCTTT
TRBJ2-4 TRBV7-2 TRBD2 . CASSLVGAGGLLSKNIQYF TGTGCCAGCAGCTTAGTTGGAGCGGGGGGCCTTCTTTCCAAAAACATTCAGTACTTC
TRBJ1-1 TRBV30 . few CAWRGAWNTEAFF TGTGCCTGGAGGGGGGCCTGGAACACTGAAGCTTTCTTT
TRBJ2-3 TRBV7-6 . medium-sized CASSLAPGRSNTQYF TGTGCCAGCAGCTTAGCGCCCGGGAGAAGCAACACGCAGTATTTT